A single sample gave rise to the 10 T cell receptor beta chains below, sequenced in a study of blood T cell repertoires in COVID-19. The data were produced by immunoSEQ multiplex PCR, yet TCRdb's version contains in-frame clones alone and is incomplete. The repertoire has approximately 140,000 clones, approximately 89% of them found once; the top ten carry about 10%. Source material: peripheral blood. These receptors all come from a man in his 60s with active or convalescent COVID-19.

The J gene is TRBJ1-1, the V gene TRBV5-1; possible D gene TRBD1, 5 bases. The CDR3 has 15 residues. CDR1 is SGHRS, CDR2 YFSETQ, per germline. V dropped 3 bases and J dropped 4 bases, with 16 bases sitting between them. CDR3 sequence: CASSSGGGVSTEAFF. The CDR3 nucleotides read TGCGCCAGCAGCTCTGGCGGGGGGGTCTCCACTGAAGCTTTCTTT.

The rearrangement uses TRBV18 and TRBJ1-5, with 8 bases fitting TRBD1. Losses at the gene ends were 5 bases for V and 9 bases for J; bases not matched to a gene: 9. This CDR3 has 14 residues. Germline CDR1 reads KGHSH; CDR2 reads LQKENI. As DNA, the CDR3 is TGTGCCAGCTCAGTATCCGACAGGGGAGGGCCCCAGCATTTT. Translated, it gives CASSVSDRGGPQHF.

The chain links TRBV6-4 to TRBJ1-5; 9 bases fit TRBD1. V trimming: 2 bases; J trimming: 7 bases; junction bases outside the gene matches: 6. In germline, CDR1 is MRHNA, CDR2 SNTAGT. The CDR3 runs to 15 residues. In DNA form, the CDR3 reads TGTGCCAGCAGTGACGAAGGACAGGGGATACAGCCCCAGCATTTT. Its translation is CASSDEGQGIQPQHF.

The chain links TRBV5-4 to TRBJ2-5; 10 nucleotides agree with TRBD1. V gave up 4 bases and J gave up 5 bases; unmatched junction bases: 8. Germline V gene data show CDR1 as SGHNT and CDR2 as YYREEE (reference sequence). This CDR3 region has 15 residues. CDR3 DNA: TGTGCCAGCAGCAGGGAGACAGGGGGCGGGGAGACCCAGTACTTC. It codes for CASSRETGGGETQYF.

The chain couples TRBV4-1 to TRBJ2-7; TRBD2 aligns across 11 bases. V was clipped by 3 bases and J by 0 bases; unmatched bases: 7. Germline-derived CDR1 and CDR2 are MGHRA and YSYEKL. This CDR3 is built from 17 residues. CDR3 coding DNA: TGCGCCAGCAGCCAGATAGCGGGAGGGCCAGCCTCCTACGAGCAGTACTTC. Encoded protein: CASSQIAGGPASYEQYF.

CDR3 protein: CASSLGGGRGYTF. CDR3 bases: TGTGCCAGCAGCTTGGGTGGAGGACGCGGCTACACCTTC. The chain is built from TRBV5-4 and TRBJ1-2; D remains ambiguous. This CDR3 is 13 amino acids long. The germline V and J ends were trimmed by 0 bases and 8 bases, with 11 bases remaining between them. In germline, CDR1 is SGHNT, CDR2 YYREEE (reference sequence).

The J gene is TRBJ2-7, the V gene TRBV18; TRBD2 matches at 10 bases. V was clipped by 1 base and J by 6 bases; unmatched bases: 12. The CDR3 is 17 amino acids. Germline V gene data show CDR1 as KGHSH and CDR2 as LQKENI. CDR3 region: CASSPQARAGGPGEQYF. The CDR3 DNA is TGTGCCAGCTCACCACAGGCTCGAGCGGGAGGGCCTGGCGAGCAGTACTTC. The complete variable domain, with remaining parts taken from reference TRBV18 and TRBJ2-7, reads NAGVMQNPRHLVRRRGQEARLRCSPMKGHSHVYWYRQLPEEGLKFMVYLQKENIIDESGMPKERFSAEFPKEGPSILRIQQVVRGDSAAYFCASSPQARAGGPGEQYFGPGTRLTVT.

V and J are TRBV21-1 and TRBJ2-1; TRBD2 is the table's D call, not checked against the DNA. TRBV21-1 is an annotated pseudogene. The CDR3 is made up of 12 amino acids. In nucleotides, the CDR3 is TGTGCCAGCAGCACTGGAGGCAATGAGCAGTTCTTC. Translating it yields CASSTGGNEQFF.

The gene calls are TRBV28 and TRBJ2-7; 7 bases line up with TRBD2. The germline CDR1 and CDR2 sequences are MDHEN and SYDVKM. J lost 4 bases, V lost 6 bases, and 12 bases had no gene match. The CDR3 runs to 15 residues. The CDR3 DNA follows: TGTGCCAGCAGGGGGGAGGCGGGAGATAGGTACGAGCAGTACTTC. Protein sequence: CASRGEAGDRYEQYF.

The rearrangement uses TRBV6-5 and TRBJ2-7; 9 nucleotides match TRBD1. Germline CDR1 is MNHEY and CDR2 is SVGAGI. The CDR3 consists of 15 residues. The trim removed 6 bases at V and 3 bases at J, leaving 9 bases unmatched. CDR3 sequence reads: CASSYTGTGFYEQYF. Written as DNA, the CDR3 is TGTGCCAGCAGCTACACCGGGACAGGGTTCTACGAGCAGTACTTC.